This T cell receptor (beta chain) appears in the sequencing data of a study of neoadjuvant nivolumab and ipilimumab in lung cancer. Sequenced by immunoSEQ multiplex PCR; TCRdb stores in-frame clones only, minus some. The repertoire holds around 7,700 clones, with 79% as singletons. A word on this clone: Antigen: not known.

The CDR3 runs to 14 residues. The V gene's germline CDR1 is SGHTA and CDR2 FQGNSA. Trimming stripped 4 bases from V and 5 bases from J, with 14 bases between. Overall study results and limits: Resected-tumor TCR richness correlated positively with pretherapy blood richness.

The chain recombines TRBV7-2 with TRBJ1-2; D is unclear. The material sequenced was adjacent normal lung tissue, taken after neoadjuvant nivolumab, alone or with ipilimumab, at or shortly before surgery. This TCR was sampled from an adult with non-small cell lung cancer. DNA for the CDR3: TGTGCCAGCAGCTCAATCAGCCCCCTTTATGGCTACACCTTC. This codes for CASSSISPLYGYTF.